This TCR beta chain is from a study of cytomegalovirus exposure and HLA in healthy donors. The wider study: Samples from HLA-typed donors yielded around 79 million unique TCRs in an early data release.

The germline CDR1 and CDR2 sequences are KGHSH and LQKENI. V lost 0 bases and J lost 1, with 12 bases in between. The CDR3 spans 16 residues. Primers for the PCR totalled 60 Vbeta and 13 Jbeta. TCRdb's table, derived via immunoSEQ multiplex PCR, lists solely in-frame clones and lacks some. The top ten hold approximately 5.4% of the sample, which has some 120,000 clones, about 73% seen once. Specimen: PBMCs. The rearrangement links TRBV18 to TRBJ1-1; no firm D call. The TCR sequence derives from a woman between 50 and 59 years old in good health and CMV-seropositive. CDR3 coding DNA: TGTGCCAGCTCACCACCGTCAGTGGCGGGGAACACTGAAGCTTTCTTT. Translation: CASSPPSVAGNTEAFF. The full variable domain, its missing parts supplied by reference TRBV18 and TRBJ1-1, is NAGVMQNPRHLVRRRGQEARLRCSPMKGHSHVYWYRQLPEEGLKFMVYLQKENIIDESGMPKERFSAEFPKEGPSILRIQQVVRGDSAAYFCASSPPSVAGNTEAFFGQGTRLTVV.